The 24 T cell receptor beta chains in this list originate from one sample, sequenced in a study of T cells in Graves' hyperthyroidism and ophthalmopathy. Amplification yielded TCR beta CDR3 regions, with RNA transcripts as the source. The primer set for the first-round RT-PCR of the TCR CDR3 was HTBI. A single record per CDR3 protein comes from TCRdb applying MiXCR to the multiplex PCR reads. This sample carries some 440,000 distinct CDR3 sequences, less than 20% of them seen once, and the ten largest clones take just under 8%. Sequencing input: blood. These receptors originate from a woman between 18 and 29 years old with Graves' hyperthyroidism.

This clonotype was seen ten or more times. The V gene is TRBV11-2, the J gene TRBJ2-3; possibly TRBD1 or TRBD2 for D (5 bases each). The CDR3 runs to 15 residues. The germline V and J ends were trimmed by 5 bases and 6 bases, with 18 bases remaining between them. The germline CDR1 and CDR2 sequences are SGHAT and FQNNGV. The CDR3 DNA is TGTGCCAGCAGCGGCCTTCGGGGCCAGGCGGATACGCAGTATTTT. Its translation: CASSGLRGQADTQYF.

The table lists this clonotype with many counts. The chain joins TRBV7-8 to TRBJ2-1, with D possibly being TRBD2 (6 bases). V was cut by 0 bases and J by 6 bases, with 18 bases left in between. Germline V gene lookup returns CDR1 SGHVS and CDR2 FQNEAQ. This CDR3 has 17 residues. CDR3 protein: CASSLARPGGRGNEQFF. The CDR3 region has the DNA TGTGCCAGCAGCTTAGCGCGTCCCGGGGGACGGGGCAATGAGCAGTTCTTC.

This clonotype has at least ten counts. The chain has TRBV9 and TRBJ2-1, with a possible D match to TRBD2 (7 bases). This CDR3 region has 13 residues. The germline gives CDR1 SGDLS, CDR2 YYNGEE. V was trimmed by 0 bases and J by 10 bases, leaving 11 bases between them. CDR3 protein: CASSVGGGTEQFF. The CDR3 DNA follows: TGTGCCAGCAGCGTAGGGGGGGGGACAGAGCAGTTCTTC.

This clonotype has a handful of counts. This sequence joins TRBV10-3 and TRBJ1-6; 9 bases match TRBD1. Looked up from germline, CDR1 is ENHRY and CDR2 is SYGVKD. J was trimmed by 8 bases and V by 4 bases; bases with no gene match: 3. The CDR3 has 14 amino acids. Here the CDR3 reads CAISVQGADSPLHF. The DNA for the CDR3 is TGTGCCATCAGTGTACAGGGGGCTGATTCACCCCTCCACTTT.

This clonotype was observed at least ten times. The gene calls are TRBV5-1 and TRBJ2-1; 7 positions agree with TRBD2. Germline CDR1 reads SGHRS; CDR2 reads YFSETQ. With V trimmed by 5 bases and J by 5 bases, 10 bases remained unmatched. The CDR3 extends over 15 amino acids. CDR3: CASRGGTNPNNEQFF. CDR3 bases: TGCGCCAGCAGGGGCGGGACTAATCCCAACAATGAGCAGTTCTTC.

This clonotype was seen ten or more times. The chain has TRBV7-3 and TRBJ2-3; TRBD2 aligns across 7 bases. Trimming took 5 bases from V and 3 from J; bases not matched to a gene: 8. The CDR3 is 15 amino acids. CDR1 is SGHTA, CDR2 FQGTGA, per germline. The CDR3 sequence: CASSPGWGGTDTQYF. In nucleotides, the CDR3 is TGTGCCAGCAGCCCCGGATGGGGGGGAACAGATACGCAGTATTTT.

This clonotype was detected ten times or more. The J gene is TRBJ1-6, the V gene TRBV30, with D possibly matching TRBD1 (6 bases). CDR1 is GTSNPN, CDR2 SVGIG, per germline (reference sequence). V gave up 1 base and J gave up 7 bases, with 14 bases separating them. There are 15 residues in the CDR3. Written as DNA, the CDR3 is TGTGCCTGGAGTGCTACAGGGCTTCGGAATTCACCCCTCCACTTT. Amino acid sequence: CAWSATGLRNSPLHF. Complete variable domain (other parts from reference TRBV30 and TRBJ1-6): SQTIHQWPATLVQPVGSPLSLECTVEGTSNPNLYWYRQAAGRGLQLLFYSVGIGQISSEVPQNLSASRPQDRQFILSSKKLLLSDSGFYLCAWSATGLRNSPLHFGNGTRLTVT.

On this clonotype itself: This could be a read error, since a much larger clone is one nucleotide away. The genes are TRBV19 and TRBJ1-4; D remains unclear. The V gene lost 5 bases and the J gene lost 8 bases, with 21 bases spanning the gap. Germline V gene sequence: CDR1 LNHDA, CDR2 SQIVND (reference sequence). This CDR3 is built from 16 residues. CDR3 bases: TGTGCCAGTAGTGCCTTCGTCGGTGGCTCGGAGGAAAAACTGTTTTTT. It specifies CASSAFVGGSEEKLFF.

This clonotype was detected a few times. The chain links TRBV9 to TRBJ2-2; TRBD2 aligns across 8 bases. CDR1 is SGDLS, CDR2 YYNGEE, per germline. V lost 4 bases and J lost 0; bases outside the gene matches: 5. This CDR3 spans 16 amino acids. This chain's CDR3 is CASSPLAGANTGELFF. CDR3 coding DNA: TGTGCCAGCAGCCCCCTAGCGGGTGCGAACACCGGGGAGCTGTTTTTT.

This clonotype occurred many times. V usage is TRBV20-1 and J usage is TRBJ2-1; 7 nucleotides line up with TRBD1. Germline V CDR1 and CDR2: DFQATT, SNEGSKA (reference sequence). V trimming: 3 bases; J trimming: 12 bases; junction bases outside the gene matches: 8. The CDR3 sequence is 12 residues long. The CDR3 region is CSASPQGEGQFF. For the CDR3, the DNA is TGCAGTGCTAGCCCTCAGGGGGAAGGGCAGTTCTTC.

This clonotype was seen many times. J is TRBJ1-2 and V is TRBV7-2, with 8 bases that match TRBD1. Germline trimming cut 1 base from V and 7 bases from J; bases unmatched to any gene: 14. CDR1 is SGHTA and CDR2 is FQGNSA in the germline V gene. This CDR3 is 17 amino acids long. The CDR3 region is CASSLVGSQGVTGGYTF. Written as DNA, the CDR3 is TGTGCCAGCAGCTTAGTAGGCTCACAGGGGGTGACTGGTGGCTACACCTTC.

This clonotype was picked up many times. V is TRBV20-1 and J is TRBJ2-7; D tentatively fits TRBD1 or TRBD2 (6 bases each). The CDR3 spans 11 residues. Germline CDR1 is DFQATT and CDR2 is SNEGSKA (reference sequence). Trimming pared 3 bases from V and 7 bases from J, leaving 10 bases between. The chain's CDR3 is CSARGAGEQYF. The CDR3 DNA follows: TGCAGTGCTAGGGGGGCGGGGGAGCAGTACTTC.

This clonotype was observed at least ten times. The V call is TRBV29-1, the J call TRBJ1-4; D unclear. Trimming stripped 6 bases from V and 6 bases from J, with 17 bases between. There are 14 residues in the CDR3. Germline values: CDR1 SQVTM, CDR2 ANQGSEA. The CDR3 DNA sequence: TGCAGCGTCGGCGGCGGGTCGAGAGATGAAAAACTGTTTTTT. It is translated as CSVGGGSRDEKLFF.

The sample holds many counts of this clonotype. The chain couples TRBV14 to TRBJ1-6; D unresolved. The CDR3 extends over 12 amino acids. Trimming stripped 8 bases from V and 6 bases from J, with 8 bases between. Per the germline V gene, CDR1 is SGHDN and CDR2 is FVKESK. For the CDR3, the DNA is TGTGCCAGCGCCTGGGGTAATTCACCCCTCCACTTT. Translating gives CASAWGNSPLHF.

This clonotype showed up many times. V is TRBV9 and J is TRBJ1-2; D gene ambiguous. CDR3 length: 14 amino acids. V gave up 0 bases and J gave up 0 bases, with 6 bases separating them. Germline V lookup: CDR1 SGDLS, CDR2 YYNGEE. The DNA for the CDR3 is TGTGCCAGCAGCGTAGGCCAGGCTAACTATGGCTACACCTTC. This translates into CASSVGQANYGYTF.

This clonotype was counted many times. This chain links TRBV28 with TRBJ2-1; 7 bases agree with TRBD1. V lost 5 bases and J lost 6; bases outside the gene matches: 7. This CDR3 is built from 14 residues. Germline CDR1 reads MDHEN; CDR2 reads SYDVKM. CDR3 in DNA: TGTGCCAGCAGTCCCAGACAGGGTGGCAATGAGCAGTTCTTC. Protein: CASSPRQGGNEQFF.

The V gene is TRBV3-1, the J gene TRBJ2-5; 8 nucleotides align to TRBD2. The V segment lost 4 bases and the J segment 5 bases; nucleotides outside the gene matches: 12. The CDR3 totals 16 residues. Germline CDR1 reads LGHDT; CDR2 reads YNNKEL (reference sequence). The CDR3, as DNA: TGTGCCAGCAGCCCTCGGGGGGGGCCATCGGTGGAGACCCAGTACTTC. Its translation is CASSPRGGPSVETQYF.

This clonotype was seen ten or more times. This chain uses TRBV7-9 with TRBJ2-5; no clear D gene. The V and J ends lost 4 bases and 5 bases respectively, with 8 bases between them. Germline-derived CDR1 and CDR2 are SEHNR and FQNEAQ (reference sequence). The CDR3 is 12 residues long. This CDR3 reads CASSYWRETQYF. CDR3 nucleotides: TGTGCCAGCAGCTATTGGCGGGAGACCCAGTACTTC. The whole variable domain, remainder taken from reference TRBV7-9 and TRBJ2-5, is DTGVSQNPRHKITKRGQNVTFRCDPISEHNRLYWYRQTLGQGPEFLTYFQNEAQLEKSRLLSDRFSAERPKGSFSTLEIQRTEQGDSAMYLCASSYWRETQYFGPGTRLLVL.

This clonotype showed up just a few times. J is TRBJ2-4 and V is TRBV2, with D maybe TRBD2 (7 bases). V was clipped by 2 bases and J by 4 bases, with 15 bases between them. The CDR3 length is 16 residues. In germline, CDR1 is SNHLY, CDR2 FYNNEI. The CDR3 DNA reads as TGTGCCAGCAGTGAACTAGGGGGGGCCAGAAAAAACATTCAGTACTTC. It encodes CASSELGGARKNIQYF.

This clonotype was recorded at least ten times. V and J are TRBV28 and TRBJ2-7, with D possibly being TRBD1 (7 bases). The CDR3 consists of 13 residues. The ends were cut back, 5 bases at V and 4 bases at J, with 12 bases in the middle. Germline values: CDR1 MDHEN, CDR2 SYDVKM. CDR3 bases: TGTGCCAGCAGTGCGGGACAGCCTTACGAGCAGTACTTC. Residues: CASSAGQPYEQYF. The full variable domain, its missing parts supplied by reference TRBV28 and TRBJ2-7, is DVKVTQSSRYLVKRTGEKVFLECVQDMDHENMFWYRQDPGLGLRLIYFSYDVKMKEKGDIPEGYSVSREKKERFSLILESASTNQTSMYLCASSAGQPYEQYFGPGTRLTVT.

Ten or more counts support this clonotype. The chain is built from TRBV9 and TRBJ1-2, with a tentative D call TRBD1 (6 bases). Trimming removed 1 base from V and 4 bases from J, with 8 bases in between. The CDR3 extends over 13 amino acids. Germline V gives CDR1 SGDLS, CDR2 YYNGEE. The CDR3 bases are TGTGCCAGCAGCGTACGACAGGCCTATGGCTACACCTTC. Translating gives CASSVRQAYGYTF.

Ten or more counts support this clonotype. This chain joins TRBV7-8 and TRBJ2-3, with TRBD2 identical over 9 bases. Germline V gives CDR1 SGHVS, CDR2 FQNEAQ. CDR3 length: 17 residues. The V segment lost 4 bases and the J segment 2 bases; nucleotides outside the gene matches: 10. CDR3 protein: CASSYLPLAGYTDTQYF. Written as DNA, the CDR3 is TGTGCCAGCAGCTACCTCCCCCTAGCGGGATACACAGATACGCAGTATTTT.

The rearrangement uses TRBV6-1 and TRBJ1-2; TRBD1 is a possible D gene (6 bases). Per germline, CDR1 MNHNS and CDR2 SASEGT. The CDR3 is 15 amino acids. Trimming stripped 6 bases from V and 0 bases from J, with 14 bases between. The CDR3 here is CASRSGGSSNYGYTF. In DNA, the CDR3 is TGTGCCAGCAGATCCGGGGGCAGCTCTAACTATGGCTACACCTTC.

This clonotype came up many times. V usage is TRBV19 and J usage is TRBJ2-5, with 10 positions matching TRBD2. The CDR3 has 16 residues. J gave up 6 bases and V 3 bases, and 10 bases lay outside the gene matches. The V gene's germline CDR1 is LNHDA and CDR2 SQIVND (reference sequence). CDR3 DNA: TGTGCCAGTAGTATTACGGCTAGCGGGAGCGTAAAGACCCAGTACTTC. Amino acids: CASSITASGSVKTQYF.